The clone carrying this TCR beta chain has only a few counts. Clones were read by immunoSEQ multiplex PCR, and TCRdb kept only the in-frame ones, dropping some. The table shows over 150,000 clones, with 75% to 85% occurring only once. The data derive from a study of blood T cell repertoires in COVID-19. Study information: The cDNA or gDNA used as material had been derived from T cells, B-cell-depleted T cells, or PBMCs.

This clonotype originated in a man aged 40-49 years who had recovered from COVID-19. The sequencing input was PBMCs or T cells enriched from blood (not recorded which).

CDR3 sequence reads: CASSLHPGVSAFF. CDR3 nucleotide sequence: TGTGCCAGCAGCCTTCATCCCGGTGTTTCTGCTTTCTTT. The V gene is TRBV7-2, the J gene TRBJ1-1; no reliable D call. V was pared by 5 bases and J by 11 bases, with 18 bases between. Germline CDR1 SGHTA, CDR2 FQGNSA. The length of the CDR3 is 13 residues.